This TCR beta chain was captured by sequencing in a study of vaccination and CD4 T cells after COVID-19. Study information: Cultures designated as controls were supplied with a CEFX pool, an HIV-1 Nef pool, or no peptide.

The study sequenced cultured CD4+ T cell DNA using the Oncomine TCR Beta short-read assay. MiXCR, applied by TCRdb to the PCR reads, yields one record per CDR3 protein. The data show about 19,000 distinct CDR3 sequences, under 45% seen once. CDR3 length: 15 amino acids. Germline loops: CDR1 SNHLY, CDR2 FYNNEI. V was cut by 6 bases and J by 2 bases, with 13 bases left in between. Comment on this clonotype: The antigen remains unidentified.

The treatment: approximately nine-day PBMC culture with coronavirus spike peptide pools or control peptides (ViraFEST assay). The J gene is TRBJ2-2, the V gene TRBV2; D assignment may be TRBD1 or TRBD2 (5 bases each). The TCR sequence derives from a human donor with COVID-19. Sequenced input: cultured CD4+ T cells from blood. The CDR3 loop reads CASRTGTLNTGELFF. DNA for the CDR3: TGTGCCAGCAGGACCGGGACCCTTAACACCGGGGAGCTGTTTTTT.